This T cell receptor beta chain was sequenced during a study of CD8+CD57+ T cells in acquired aplastic anemia. In the study overall: Mean yield of DNA from sorted CD4+ and CD8+ cells was roughly 3.4 ug. Overall study results and limits: CD8+ Simpson's diversity showed no significant patient-control difference.

Germline V gene data show CDR1 as MNHEY and CDR2 as SVGAGI. The germline V and J ends were trimmed by 4 bases and 6 bases, with 16 bases remaining between them. The CDR3 runs to 14 residues. Profiling of TCR beta VDJ combinations and CDR3 sequences used genomic DNA as template. Using its own MiXCR run on the reads, TCRdb lists one record per CDR3 protein. The data contain about 200,000 distinct CDR3 sequences, about 62% of them singletons. By flow cytometry, patients selected for sequencing had shown an expansion of CD8+CD57+ cells. Acquired aplastic anemia of severe grade affected all patients. At least ten counts were recorded for this clonotype. The antigen remains undetermined.

The chain uses TRBV6-5 and TRBJ2-7; possibly TRBD2 for D (6 bases). This clonotype was obtained from a human donor with aplastic anemia. Sequenced material: sorted CD4+, CD8+, or CD8+CD57+ T cells (not recorded which) from PBMCs. The CDR3 coding sequence is TGTGCCAGCAGTTCGGGAGTCCTGGGCGCCGAGCAGTACTTC. Protein product: CASSSGVLGAEQYF.